One and the same sample provided the 32 T cell receptor beta chains below, sequenced in a study of cytomegalovirus exposure and HLA in healthy donors. PCR involved 60 Vbeta and 13 Jbeta primers. Profiling relied on immunoSEQ multiplex PCR, and the TCRdb table lists in-frame clones only, not all of them. The top ten clones hold approximately 9.9% of a sample with some 100,000 clones, around three quarters of them seen once. Specimen: PBMCs. All receptors derive from a man in his forties in good health and CMV-seropositive.

This rearrangement joins TRBV9 to TRBJ1-2, with TRBD1 identical over 9 bases. The CDR3 sequence is 17 residues long. The V and J ends lost 0 bases and 1 base, in that order; junction bases with no gene match: 7. Germline V gives CDR1 SGDLS, CDR2 YYNGEE. The CDR3: CASSVAKTGGLNYGYTF. The CDR3 region has the DNA TGTGCCAGCAGCGTAGCTAAGACAGGGGGACTTAACTATGGCTACACCTTC. Looking up the rest from reference TRBV9 and TRBJ1-2 gives the full variable domain: DSGVTQTPKHLITATGQRVTLRCSPRSGDLSVYWYQQSLDQGLQFLIQYYNGEERAKGNILERFSAQQFPDLHSELNLSSLELGDSALYFCASSVAKTGGLNYGYTFGSGTRLTVV.

The CDR3 is CASSPGTSGRNEQFF. As DNA, the CDR3 is TGTGCCAGCTCGCCCGGGACATCCGGGAGGAATGAGCAGTTCTTC. V usage is TRBV18 and J usage is TRBJ2-1; a weak D match, TRBD2 (7 bases). Germline loops: CDR1 KGHSH, CDR2 LQKENI. The CDR3 is 15 residues long. With 6 bases removed from V and 7 bases from J, the gap between germline ends came to 19 bases.

The chain has TRBV4-1 and TRBJ2-5, with D tentatively TRBD1 (5 bases). Near its end, the DNA agrees better with TRBJ2-7, so the J call may be wrong. CDR3 length: 16 amino acids. Germline V gene sequence: CDR1 MGHRA, CDR2 YSYEKL. The CDR3 DNA follows: TGCGCCAGCAGCCAAGCTACAGGACCCCCGACTTACGAGCAGTACTTC. It yields the protein CASSQATGPPTYEQYF.

The rearrangement links TRBV6-1 to TRBJ2-3; TRBD2 agrees at 12 bases. V lost 2 bases and J lost 5; bases outside the gene matches: 5. The germline CDR1 and CDR2 sequences are MNHNS and SASEGT. The CDR3 sequence is 16 residues long. CDR3 protein: CASSERTSGVRDTQYF. The CDR3 DNA sequence: TGTGCCAGCAGTGAACGGACTAGCGGGGTTAGAGATACGCAGTATTTT.

The genes are TRBV4-2 and TRBJ2-3, with D uncertain. Germline V gene sequence: CDR1 LGHNA, CDR2 YNFKEQ. The CDR3 extends over 14 amino acids. The ends were cut back, 0 bases at V and 0 bases at J, with 4 bases in the middle. The CDR3 spells CASSQESSTDTQYF. CDR3 nucleotide sequence: TGTGCCAGCAGCCAAGAATCAAGCACAGATACGCAGTATTTT.

CDR3 DNA: TGTGCCAGCAGCTTGGGGGGGCGGAATGAGCAGTTCTTC. Protein: CASSLGGRNEQFF. V and J are TRBV5-4 and TRBJ2-1; TRBD1 might be the D (6 bases). The V gene's germline CDR1 is SGHNT and CDR2 YYREEE (reference sequence). CDR3 length: 13 amino acids. V was trimmed by 0 bases and J by 7 bases, leaving 8 bases between them.

This clone was counted between two and nine times. V and J are TRBV6-6 and TRBJ2-5, with D perhaps matching TRBD1 (6 bases). The J call may be incorrect, as the DNA end agrees better with TRBJ2-7. The CDR3 has 13 residues. Germline CDR1 is MNHNY and CDR2 is SVGAGI (reference sequence). CDR3 loop: CASSPGQNYEQYF. The CDR3 nucleotides are TGTGCCAGCAGTCCAGGACAGAACTACGAGCAGTACTTC.

The chain joins TRBV7-9 to TRBJ2-7, with 7 bases that match TRBD1. Germline loops: CDR1 SEHNR, CDR2 FQNEAQ (reference sequence). Germline trimming cut 1 base from V and 2 bases from J; bases unmatched to any gene: 2. This CDR3 spans 14 amino acids. Here the CDR3 DNA reads TGTGCCAGCAGCTTAGTACAGGGGACCTACGAGCAGTACTTC. Protein sequence: CASSLVQGTYEQYF.

This clone appeared once. The V and J genes are TRBV4-2 and TRBJ2-1; 8 bases fit TRBD2. The V segment lost 0 bases and the J segment 8 bases; nucleotides outside the gene matches: 6. This CDR3 has 15 residues. The germline V gene encodes CDR1 LGHNA and CDR2 YNFKEQ. CDR3 sequence: CASSQEPGGPYEQFF. DNA of the CDR3: TGTGCCAGCAGCCAAGAACCGGGGGGGCCATATGAGCAGTTCTTC.

This sequence joins TRBV15 and TRBJ2-3, with 8 bases matching TRBD2. The junction had 5 bases not matched to a gene; V was cut back by 2 bases and J by 1 base. CDR3 length: 16 amino acids. CDR1 is LNHNV and CDR2 is YYDKDF in the germline V gene (reference sequence). The CDR3 reads CATSRFLAGRTDTQYF. As DNA, the CDR3 is TGTGCCACCAGCAGATTTCTAGCGGGCCGCACAGATACGCAGTATTTT.

The chain links TRBV19 to TRBJ1-3; D may be TRBD1 (6 bases). This CDR3 has 16 residues. CDR1 is LNHDA, CDR2 SQIVND, per germline (reference sequence). The V end was cut by 7 bases, the J end by 4 bases, with 20 bases between. CDR3 in DNA: TGTGCCAGTACCACAACTACAGGGCACTCCGGAAACACCATATATTTT. It codes for CASTTTTGHSGNTIYF.

The gene calls are TRBV7-9 and TRBJ1-1, with D perhaps TRBD1 (5 bases). The CDR3 consists of 14 residues. Trimming took 7 bases from V and 1 from J, leaving 13 bases between them. Germline-derived CDR1 and CDR2 are SEHNR and FQNEAQ (reference sequence). This CDR3 is CASIFTGGNTEAFF. The CDR3 DNA reads TGTGCCAGCATCTTTACGGGGGGGAACACTGAAGCTTTCTTT.

J is TRBJ1-6 and V is TRBV27; 8 bases match TRBD1. This CDR3 region has 11 residues. J gave up 15 bases and V 6 bases, and 4 bases lay outside the gene matches. The germline V gene encodes CDR1 MNHEY and CDR2 SMNVEV (reference sequence). The CDR3 reads CASRAGGLLHF. As DNA, the CDR3 is TGTGCCAGCAGGGCAGGGGGCCTCCTCCACTTT.

The chain joins TRBV19 to TRBJ1-5; D remains ambiguous. V shed 5 bases and J shed 0 bases, with 11 bases lying between them. Per germline, CDR1 LNHDA and CDR2 SQIVND (reference sequence). The CDR3 loop spans 15 amino acids. In DNA form, the CDR3 reads TGTGCCAGTAGTGCTAACAGCTATAGCAATCAGCCCCAGCATTTT. Encoded protein: CASSANSYSNQPQHF.

This clone was seen just once. V gene TRBV30 combines with J gene TRBJ2-7, with 12 positions matching TRBD2. This CDR3 is 16 amino acids long. Germline-derived CDR1 and CDR2 are GTSNPN and SVGIG (reference sequence). Trimming removed 7 bases from V and 7 bases from J; junction bases left unmatched: 17. The CDR3 DNA sequence: TGTGCCTACTCCTGGGCTCGGACTAGCGGGGTTGGGGAGCAGTACTTC. This gives the protein CAYSWARTSGVGEQYF.

V is TRBV6-6 and J is TRBJ1-5; no firm D call. CDR3 size: 13 residues. Per germline, CDR1 MNHNY and CDR2 SVGAGI (reference sequence). Deletions cut 7 bases from V and 1 base from J, with 8 bases between. The CDR3 sequence: CASTPGSNQPQHF. CDR3 DNA sequence: TGTGCCAGCACTCCGGGAAGCAATCAGCCCCAGCATTTT.

With respect to this clone: The same CDR3 is also encoded by other DNA sequences in this sample. CDR3 coding DNA: TGCAGTGCTAGCAGGAACACTGAAGCTTTCTTT. Residues: CSASRNTEAFF. The chain joins TRBV20-1 to TRBJ1-1; D gene uncertain. CDR3 length equals 11 residues. Germline V lookup: CDR1 DFQATT, CDR2 SNEGSKA (reference sequence). Trimming cost V 3 bases and J 1 base, with 3 bases left between them.

This clone was seen once. A read error may account for a junction end that differs from germline. The rearrangement uses TRBV10-2 and TRBJ2-6; D might be TRBD1 (5 bases). The CDR3 length is 17 residues. Germline loops: CDR1 WSHSY, CDR2 SAAADI. The CDR3 nucleotides read TGCGCCAGCAGTGAGTCGGCCAGGGTTGCGTGGGCCAACGGCCTGACTTTC. Its translation: CASSESARVAWANGLTF.

The chain links TRBV6-5 to TRBJ2-7, with TRBD1 matching 8 bases. The CDR3 contains 13 residues. V lost 5 bases, J lost 4 bases, and 4 bases stayed unmatched. CDR1 is MNHEY and CDR2 is SVGAGI in the germline V gene. CDR3 loop: CASSGDRLYEQYF. The CDR3 nucleotides are TGTGCCAGCAGTGGGGACAGGTTGTACGAGCAGTACTTC.

This chain uses TRBV19 with TRBJ1-4; 7 nucleotides align to TRBD1. Germline V gene sequence: CDR1 LNHDA, CDR2 SQIVND (reference sequence). Trimming took 2 bases from V and 7 from J; bases not matched to a gene: 7. This CDR3 has 15 residues. CDR3 sequence reads: CASSIQQGISEKLFF. The CDR3 DNA follows: TGTGCCAGTAGTATACAACAGGGGATTAGTGAAAAACTGTTTTTT.

There are a few counts of this clone. The gene calls are TRBV5-1 and TRBJ2-7; D is perhaps TRBD2 (5 bases). Trimming took 3 bases from V and 6 from J, leaving 16 bases between them. CDR1 and CDR2 (germline): SGHRS, YFSETQ. The CDR3 sequence is 14 residues long. The DNA of the CDR3 is TGCGCCAGCAGCTCGACGGGCTTCGAGGGCGAGCAGTACTTC. It specifies CASSSTGFEGEQYF.

The V gene is TRBV27, the J gene TRBJ2-7; D is perhaps TRBD1 (5 bases). Germline V lookup: CDR1 MNHEY, CDR2 SMNVEV (reference sequence). The V end was cut by 4 bases, the J end by 0 bases, with 10 bases between. The CDR3 contains 14 residues. The CDR3 sequence is CASSSYRSSYEQYF. CDR3 sequence (DNA): TGTGCCAGCAGTTCCTACAGGTCCTCCTACGAGCAGTACTTC.

The chain uses TRBV7-8 and TRBJ2-3; possibly TRBD2 for D (5 bases). The V end was cut by 5 bases, the J end by 4 bases, with 16 bases between. CDR1 SGHVS and CDR2 FQNEAQ come from the germline V gene. The CDR3 runs 15 residues. The CDR3 nucleotides read TGTGCCAGCAGCCACACCCTCGGAGGCGCAGATACGCAGTATTTT. Encoded protein: CASSHTLGGADTQYF. The complete variable domain, with remaining parts taken from reference TRBV7-8 and TRBJ2-3, reads GAGVSQSPRYKVAKRGQDVALRCDPISGHVSLFWYQQALGQGPEFLTYFQNEAQLDKSGLPSDRFFAERPEGSVSTLKIQRTQQEDSAVYLCASSHTLGGADTQYFGPGTRLTVL.

The rearrangement links TRBV28 to TRBJ1-4; no clear D. This CDR3 is 13 amino acids long. Per the germline V gene, CDR1 is MDHEN and CDR2 is SYDVKM. V lost 2 bases, J lost 8 bases, and 9 bases lay in between. CDR3 coding DNA: TGTGCCAGCAGTTTAGGGAGTTGGGAAAAACTGTTTTTT. Residues: CASSLGSWEKLFF.

The chain has TRBV5-4 and TRBJ2-7; tentative D call: TRBD1 (6 bases). The CDR3 has 15 amino acids. Trimming stripped 2 bases from V and 7 bases from J, with 19 bases between. From germline, CDR1 is SGHNT and CDR2 YYREEE (reference sequence). CDR3 in DNA: TGTGCCAGCAGCTTACAGGGTAGGGGCAGTGGAGAGCAGTACTTC. Translating gives CASSLQGRGSGEQYF.

The rearrangement uses TRBV19 and TRBJ1-5; a weak D match, TRBD1 (5 bases). The ends were cut back, 3 bases at V and 6 bases at J, with 18 bases in the middle. Germline CDR1 LNHDA, CDR2 SQIVND (reference sequence). This CDR3 is built from 16 residues. The CDR3 loop is CASSIGQGRKGQPQHF. The CDR3 coding sequence is TGTGCCAGTAGTATCGGGCAGGGAAGGAAGGGTCAGCCCCAGCATTTT.

The chain links TRBV28 to TRBJ2-5, with 11 bases lining up with TRBD2. The J segment lost 3 bases and the V segment lost 5 bases, leaving 5 bases of the junction unmatched. This CDR3 spans 15 amino acids. Germline-derived CDR1 and CDR2 are MDHEN and SYDVKM. The CDR3 sequence: CASSPTSGGKETQYF. CDR3 bases: TGTGCCAGCAGTCCTACTAGCGGGGGTAAAGAGACCCAGTACTTC. Full variable domain (outside the CDR3, taken from reference TRBV28 and TRBJ2-5): DVKVTQSSRYLVKRTGEKVFLECVQDMDHENMFWYRQDPGLGLRLIYFSYDVKMKEKGDIPEGYSVSREKKERFSLILESASTNQTSMYLCASSPTSGGKETQYFGPGTRLLVL.

This rearrangement joins TRBV5-8 to TRBJ1-2; weak D call: TRBD1 (5 bases). CDR3 length equals 15 residues. Germline values: CDR1 SGHTS, CDR2 YDEGEE. Trimming pared 0 bases from V and 6 bases from J, leaving 15 bases between. CDR3 region: CASSLAVTPGNGYTF. CDR3 DNA: TGTGCCAGCAGCTTGGCCGTAACACCAGGGAATGGCTACACCTTC. The whole variable domain, remainder taken from reference TRBV5-8 and TRBJ1-2, is EAGVTQSPTHLIKTRGQQATLRCSPISGHTSVYWYQQALGLGLQFLLWYDEGEERNRGNFPPRFSGRQFPNYSSELNVNALELEDSALYLCASSLAVTPGNGYTFGSGTRLTVV.

The chain links TRBV7-9 to TRBJ2-3; D is unclear. V gave up 1 base and J gave up 6 bases, with 11 bases separating them. Germline-derived CDR1 and CDR2 are SEHNR and FQNEAQ (reference sequence). The CDR3 runs 14 residues. The CDR3 reads CASSLDWRSDTQYF. CDR3 DNA sequence: TGTGCCAGCAGCTTAGATTGGCGGTCGGATACGCAGTATTTT. The full variable domain, its missing parts supplied by reference TRBV7-9 and TRBJ2-3, is DTGVSQNPRHKITKRGQNVTFRCDPISEHNRLYWYRQTLGQGPEFLTYFQNEAQLEKSRLLSDRFSAERPKGSFSTLEIQRTEQGDSAMYLCASSLDWRSDTQYFGPGTRLTVL.

This clone was counted once. The chain carries TRBV7-3 and TRBJ2-1, with D possibly being TRBD2 (6 bases). The CDR3 covers 15 residues. The germline V and J ends were trimmed by 0 bases and 1 base, with 7 bases remaining between them. Germline V gene sequence: CDR1 SGHTA, CDR2 FQGTGA. CDR3 nucleotides: TGTGCCAGCAGCTTAACGGGGACTTCCTACAATGAGCAGTTCTTC. It translates to CASSLTGTSYNEQFF.

This chain joins TRBV9 and TRBJ2-1; TRBD2 matches 9 bases. Trimming at V came to 5 bases and at J to 2 bases, leaving 5 bases not matched to a gene. The CDR3 has 15 residues. Germline-derived CDR1 and CDR2 are SGDLS and YYNGEE. The DNA for the CDR3 is TGTGCCAGCAGTACGGGACTAGCAGCCTACAATGAGCAGTTCTTC. Its translation is CASSTGLAAYNEQFF.

The genes are TRBV27 and TRBJ1-1; D is ambiguous. CDR1 and CDR2 (germline): MNHEY, SMNVEV (reference sequence). Trimming took 1 base from V and 3 from J, leaving 6 bases between them. This CDR3 comprises 13 residues. The CDR3 region is CASSLFRYTEAFF. As DNA, the CDR3 is TGTGCCAGCAGTTTATTCAGGTACACTGAAGCTTTCTTT.